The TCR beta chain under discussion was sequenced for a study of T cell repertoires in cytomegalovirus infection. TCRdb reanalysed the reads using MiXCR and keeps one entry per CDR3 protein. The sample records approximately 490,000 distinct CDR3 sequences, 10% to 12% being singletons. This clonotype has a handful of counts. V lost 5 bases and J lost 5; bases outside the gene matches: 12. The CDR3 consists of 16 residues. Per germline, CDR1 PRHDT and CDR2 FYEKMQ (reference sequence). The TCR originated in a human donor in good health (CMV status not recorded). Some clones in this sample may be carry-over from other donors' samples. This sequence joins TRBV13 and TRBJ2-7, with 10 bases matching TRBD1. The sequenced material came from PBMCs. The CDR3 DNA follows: TGTGCCAGCAGCGCAAGACCCGGGACAGGGGTCCACGAGCAGTACTTC. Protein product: CASSARPGTGVHEQYF.